These 23 T cell receptor beta chains came from one sample sequenced in a study of T cell changes during pregnancy in multiple sclerosis. The method was immunoSEQ multiplex PCR; TCRdb's version includes in-frame clones alone and lacks a portion of them. The table records approximately 40,000 clones, about 88% of them present only once. The specimen comprised CD4+ T cells from peripheral blood mononuclear cells, sampled in the first trimester of pregnancy. The receptors derive from a female donor with multiple sclerosis, enrolled in a pregnancy study.

This chain uses TRBV4-1 with TRBJ1-2; 8 bases are shared with TRBD1. The CDR3 runs 15 residues. V shed 4 bases, J shed 4 bases, and the junction held 8 bases outside the gene matches. CDR1 is MGHRA and CDR2 is YSYEKL in the germline V gene. CDR3 bases: TGCGCCAGCAGCCTGACAGGGGAGGGGACCTATGGCTACACCTTC. It translates to CASSLTGEGTYGYTF.

Regarding this clone: The same CDR3 can be traced to other DNA sequences in this sample. The chain is built from TRBV28 and TRBJ2-7; 7 nucleotides agree with TRBD1. This CDR3 is 14 amino acids long. V lost 5 bases to trimming and J lost 5 bases; unmatched junction nucleotides: 9. The V gene's germline CDR1 is MDHEN and CDR2 SYDVKM. This CDR3 reads CASSLRQGNHEQYF. CDR3 in DNA: TGTGCCAGCAGTCTCCGACAGGGTAACCACGAGCAGTACTTC.

This clone was counted between two and nine times. The chain has TRBV11-1 and TRBJ2-7, with D possibly matching TRBD2 (6 bases). V was clipped by 3 bases and J by 1 base, with 16 bases between them. Germline assignment: CDR1 SGHAT and CDR2 FQDESV (reference sequence). The CDR3 contains 16 residues. This chain's CDR3 is CASSFSSGSGSYEQYF. CDR3 coding DNA: TGTGCCAGCAGCTTTTCCTCGGGTAGCGGTTCCTACGAGCAGTACTTC.

This chain uses TRBV2 with TRBJ2-7, with D maybe TRBD2 (6 bases). The germline gives CDR1 SNHLY, CDR2 FYNNEI. The V gene lost 6 bases and the J gene lost 0 bases, with 15 bases spanning the gap. This CDR3 comprises 15 residues. CDR3 region: CASSPRATSSYEQYF. DNA of the CDR3: TGTGCCAGCAGCCCAAGGGCGACTAGCTCCTACGAGCAGTACTTC. Complete variable domain (other parts from reference TRBV2 and TRBJ2-7): EPEVTQTPSHQVTQMGQEVILRCVPISNHLYFYWYRQILGQKVEFLVSFYNNEISEKSEIFDDQFSVERPDGSNFTLKIRSTKLEDSAMYFCASSPRATSSYEQYFGPGTRLTVT.

The chain combines TRBV5-1 with TRBJ1-3; possible D gene TRBD1, 5 bases. The CDR3 runs 15 residues. V dropped 4 bases and J dropped 4 bases, with 15 bases sitting between them. CDR1 is SGHRS and CDR2 is YFSETQ in the germline V gene. This CDR3 reads CASSLGGALGNTIYF. CDR3 sequence (DNA): TGCGCCAGCAGCCTCGGTGGGGCTTTGGGAAACACCATATATTTT.

This clone was detected once. This chain connects TRBV4-2 to TRBJ2-7, with D perhaps matching TRBD2 (6 bases). V lost 1 base to trimming and J lost 5 bases, with 12 bases between them. Germline CDR1 LGHNA, CDR2 YNFKEQ. The CDR3 consists of 14 residues. CDR3 DNA: TGTGCCAGCAGCCAAGGGGAGCTAGCGCACGAGCAGTACTTC. Amino acid sequence: CASSQGELAHEQYF.

This clone has just one count. The CDR3 sequence: CASIGVGLANEKLFF. The CDR3 DNA reads as TGTGCCAGCATAGGGGTCGGGCTTGCTAATGAAAAACTGTTTTTT. The gene calls are TRBV6-1 and TRBJ1-4; tentative D call: TRBD1 (5 bases). Trimming took off 7 bases at V and 3 bases at J, with 15 bases between the two ends. Germline V gives CDR1 MNHNS, CDR2 SASEGT. The CDR3 consists of 15 residues.

This clone was observed once. The chain has TRBV2 and TRBJ1-3, with a possible D match to TRBD1 (6 bases). CDR1 is SNHLY, CDR2 FYNNEI, per germline. V was clipped by 7 bases and J by 0 bases, with 28 bases between them. The CDR3 consists of 20 residues. The CDR3 region is CASTLSPGNDRRSSGNTIYF. The CDR3 DNA reads TGTGCCAGCACTCTTTCCCCCGGAAATGACAGGCGAAGCTCTGGAAACACCATATATTTT.

The chain joins TRBV28 to TRBJ1-5; D not resolved. Germline V gene data show CDR1 as MDHEN and CDR2 as SYDVKM. V was shortened by 2 bases and J by 11 bases, with 13 bases between the two germline ends. The CDR3 is made up of 13 amino acids. The DNA of the CDR3 is TGTGCCAGCAGTTTAGAGAACCGGTTGGCCCAGCATTTT. Amino acid sequence: CASSLENRLAQHF.

The CDR3 nucleotides read TGTGCCAGCAGCGTTGACAGTGCTGGGAATGAAAAACTGTTTTTT. Translating gives CASSVDSAGNEKLFF. The V gene is TRBV9, the J gene TRBJ1-4; tentative D call: TRBD1 (5 bases). CDR1 is SGDLS, CDR2 YYNGEE, per germline. The CDR3 runs to 15 residues. The V and J ends lost 2 bases and 5 bases respectively, with 13 bases between them.

The V call is TRBV5-1, the J call TRBJ1-4, with 8 nucleotides matching TRBD1. The ends lost 5 bases at V and 5 bases at J; junction bases unmatched: 5. This CDR3 is 14 amino acids long. The germline V gene has CDR1 SGHRS and CDR2 YFSETQ. CDR3 in DNA: TGCGCCAGCAGATTTGACAGGGGCAATGAAAAACTGTTTTTT. As protein: CASRFDRGNEKLFF.

This clone was picked up one time. At one end, the junction sequence differs from germline, possibly due to a read error. The V and J genes are TRBV15 and TRBJ2-7; D perhaps matches TRBD1 (6 bases). This CDR3 is 15 amino acids long. CDR1 LNHNV and CDR2 YYDKDF come from the germline V gene (reference sequence). CDR3 in DNA: TGTGCCACCAGCAGAGATCCGGGACAATTCTACGGGCAGTACTTC. As protein: CATSRDPGQFYGQYF.

V gene TRBV28 combines with J gene TRBJ2-7; 8 positions agree with TRBD1. After removal of 3 bases from V and 4 bases from J, the junction contained 5 bases not matched to a gene. Germline V gives CDR1 MDHEN, CDR2 SYDVKM. The CDR3 is 14 residues long. CDR3 nucleotides: TGTGCCAGCAGTTTGGTCAGGGGGCAATACGAGCAGTACTTC. This sequence encodes CASSLVRGQYEQYF.

The V call is TRBV7-9, the J call TRBJ2-1; TRBD2 is a possible D gene (6 bases). CDR3 length: 18 residues. CDR1 and CDR2 (germline): SEHNR, FQNEAQ (reference sequence). Trimming removed 2 bases from V and 0 bases from J, with 17 bases in between. The chain's CDR3 is CASSLKRSGRSSYNEQFF. CDR3 coding DNA: TGTGCCAGCAGCTTAAAGCGCTCCGGGAGAAGCTCCTACAATGAGCAGTTCTTC.

The gene calls are TRBV6-5 and TRBJ1-2, with TRBD1 as a possible D gene (6 bases). V was clipped by 6 bases and J by 4 bases, with 9 bases between them. The germline V gene has CDR1 MNHEY and CDR2 SVGAGI. This CDR3 is 12 amino acids long. CDR3 nucleotides: TGTGCCAGCAGACAGGGCTTCTATGGCTACACCTTC. This sequence encodes CASRQGFYGYTF.

Of note for this clone: An end of the junction does not agree with germline; a read error may underlie this. This sequence joins TRBV6-1 and TRBJ2-1; no clear D gene. This CDR3 is 11 amino acids long. Germline assignment: CDR1 MNHNS and CDR2 SASEGT. The CDR3, as DNA: TGTGCCAGCAATACCTACAATGAGCGGTTCTTC. Its protein product is CASNTYNERFF.

The chain recombines TRBV27 with TRBJ2-1; D not resolved. Between the trimmed V and J ends, which lost 3 bases and 0 bases, there was a span of 6 bases. Germline V gives CDR1 MNHEY, CDR2 SMNVEV (reference sequence). CDR3 size: 14 residues. The CDR3 here is CASSFLPSYNEQFF. CDR3 DNA: TGTGCCAGCAGTTTCCTACCCTCCTACAATGAGCAGTTCTTC.

V gene TRBV5-6 combines with J gene TRBJ2-5; the D gene is possibly TRBD2 (6 bases). The length of the CDR3 is 13 residues. The V and J ends lost 4 bases and 4 bases respectively, with 11 bases between them. Germline CDR1 and CDR2: SGHDT and YYEEEE. In DNA, the CDR3 is TGTGCCAGCAGCCCTATGGGGGGAGAGACCCAGTACTTC. Residues: CASSPMGGETQYF. The complete variable domain, with remaining parts taken from reference TRBV5-6 and TRBJ2-5, reads DAGVTQSPTHLIKTRGQQVTLRCSPKSGHDTVSWYQQALGQGPQFIFQYYEEEERQRGNFPDRFSGHQFPNYSSELNVNALLLGDSALYLCASSPMGGETQYFGPGTRLLVL.

V is TRBV28 and J is TRBJ2-1; D possibly corresponds to TRBD1 (5 bases). V was shortened by 4 bases and J by 8 bases, with 18 bases between the two germline ends. Germline V gene lookup returns CDR1 MDHEN and CDR2 SYDVKM. The CDR3 loop spans 15 amino acids. The CDR3 nucleotides are TGTGCCAGCAGTTCCCCCCTGGGGCTAGGAGATGAGCAGTTCTTC. Its protein product is CASSSPLGLGDEQFF.

The chain has TRBV19 and TRBJ2-3; D ambiguous. The length of the CDR3 is 13 residues. Trimming pared 1 base from V and 3 bases from J, leaving 5 bases between. Germline V gene sequence: CDR1 LNHDA, CDR2 SQIVND (reference sequence). The chain's CDR3 is CASSIAGTDTQYF. CDR3 sequence (DNA): TGTGCCAGTAGTATAGCGGGTACAGATACGCAGTATTTT.

The chain is built from TRBV19 and TRBJ2-7, with 9 bases identical to TRBD1. Germline values: CDR1 LNHDA, CDR2 SQIVND (reference sequence). The trim removed 6 bases at V and 5 bases at J, leaving 14 bases unmatched. The CDR3 length is 16 residues. CDR3 in amino acids: CASSPKRGQGLNEQYF. The CDR3 DNA reads as TGTGCCAGTAGCCCCAAAAGGGGACAGGGACTTAACGAGCAGTACTTC.

In the case of this clone: A read error may account for a junction end that differs from germline. V usage is TRBV7-9 and J usage is TRBJ1-2; TRBD1 might be the D (6 bases). Germline-derived CDR1 and CDR2 are SEHNR and FQNEAQ (reference sequence). The CDR3 is 13 residues long. The CDR3 DNA reads TGTGCCAGCAGCTTAGAGGGGTCGGGACACCGGGACTTC. This sequence encodes CASSLEGSGHRDF.

The gene calls are TRBV25-1 and TRBJ1-5; D is perhaps TRBD1 (5 bases). The germline CDR1 and CDR2 sequences are MGHDK and SYGVNS. V was trimmed by 1 base and J by 4 bases, leaving 8 bases between them. The CDR3 covers 14 residues. For the CDR3, the DNA is TGTGCCAGCAGTGAATTTGGGGGGAATCAGCCCCAGCATTTT. Protein sequence: CASSEFGGNQPQHF.